This T cell receptor (beta chain) was identified during a study of T cell repertoires in cytomegalovirus infection. One entry per CDR3 protein results from TCRdb running MiXCR on the reads. This table has around 300,000 distinct CDR3 sequences, roughly 9.5% appearing once. This clonotype was counted a few times. The CDR3 length is 15 residues. Between the trimmed V and J ends, which lost 7 bases and 5 bases, there was a span of 19 bases. Per germline, CDR1 LNHDA and CDR2 SQIVND (reference sequence). This sequence originates from a human donor in good health (CMV status not recorded). Some clones in this sample may be carry-over from other donors' samples. The chain joins TRBV19 to TRBJ2-3; TRBD1 might be the D (6 bases). Sequenced material: PBMCs. Written as DNA, the CDR3 is TGTGCCAGTAAGCGCGGAAACAGGGCGGTAGATACGCAGTATTTT. This codes for CASKRGNRAVDTQYF.